The 5 T cell receptor beta chains presented below share a single source sample, sequenced in a study of shared clonotypes between healthy human individuals. Libraries were prepared by immunoSEQ multiplex PCR; TCRdb keeps only in-frame clonotypes and omits some of them. The repertoire holds 2 million to 2.5 million clones, with about 94% as singletons. As defined, naive CD8 cells were CD45RO-negative and positively selected for CCR7, with terminally differentiated effector memory CD45RA+ cells excluded. The sample taken for sequencing was naive CD8+ T cells sorted from blood. The receptors here all came from a man younger than 35 in good health.

Written as DNA, the CDR3 is TGTGCCAGCACCAACCCCCTCCACACCGGGGAGCTGTTTTTT. Translated, it gives CASTNPLHTGELFF. This chain links TRBV7-9 with TRBJ2-2; D unresolved. Germline assignment: CDR1 SEHNR and CDR2 FQNEAQ (reference sequence). Trimming cost V 7 bases and J 3 bases, with 12 bases left between them. The CDR3 is made up of 14 amino acids. Filled out from reference TRBV7-9 and TRBJ2-2, the complete variable domain reads DTGVSQNPRHKITKRGQNVTFRCDPISEHNRLYWYRQTLGQGPEFLTYFQNEAQLEKSRLLSDRFSAERPKGSFSTLEIQRTEQGDSAMYLCASTNPLHTGELFFGEGSRLTVL.

This sequence joins TRBV4-2 and TRBJ2-1; 8 nucleotides agree with TRBD2. The CDR3 spans 18 residues. With V trimmed by 0 bases and J by 6 bases, 13 bases remained unmatched. CDR1 is LGHNA, CDR2 YNFKEQ, per germline. The CDR3 protein is CASSQDLARASGGNEQFF. CDR3 DNA: TGTGCCAGCAGCCAAGATCTCGCAAGAGCGAGCGGGGGCAATGAGCAGTTCTTC.

The chain is built from TRBV7-9 and TRBJ2-2; 8 bases agree with TRBD1. Germline values: CDR1 SEHNR, CDR2 FQNEAQ (reference sequence). The CDR3 spans 19 residues. The V segment lost 1 base and the J segment 3 bases; nucleotides outside the gene matches: 13. In DNA form, the CDR3 reads TGTGCCAGCAGCTTAGGAGGGAGAACCAGGGGGCTTGACACCGGGGAGCTGTTTTTT. This gives the protein CASSLGGRTRGLDTGELFF.

This chain links TRBV7-9 with TRBJ2-1; TRBD2 matches 9 bases. The CDR3 consists of 16 residues. Germline V lookup: CDR1 SEHNR, CDR2 FQNEAQ (reference sequence). The V segment lost 5 bases and the J segment 5 bases; nucleotides outside the gene matches: 10. The CDR3 sequence: CASSPPWTSAHNEQFF. The CDR3, as DNA: TGTGCCAGCAGCCCTCCATGGACTAGCGCTCACAATGAGCAGTTCTTC.

V gene TRBV29-1 combines with J gene TRBJ2-7, with 13 bases identical to TRBD2. The J segment lost 4 bases and the V segment lost 3 bases, leaving 3 bases of the junction unmatched. CDR3 length: 14 residues. Germline CDR1 and CDR2: SQVTM and ANQGSEA. The CDR3 loop reads CSVDGTSGTYEQYF. In nucleotides, the CDR3 is TGCAGCGTTGATGGGACTAGCGGGACATACGAGCAGTACTTC.